Listed here are 26 T cell receptor beta chains from one sample, sequenced in a study of cytotoxic CD8 clonotypes in ibrutinib-treated CLL. Sequenced by immunoSEQ multiplex PCR; TCRdb stores in-frame clones only, minus some. The sample consists of about 49,000 clones, around 68% of them appearing once. The material was PBMCs, obtained after 12 months of ibrutinib treatment. These receptors all stem from a human donor with chronic lymphocytic leukemia.

J is TRBJ2-7 and V is TRBV6-5, with 7 bases matching TRBD2. The CDR3 sequence is 13 residues long. From germline, CDR1 is MNHEY and CDR2 SVGAGI. Trimming took 5 bases from V and 2 from J; bases not matched to a gene: 3. This CDR3 reads CASSQGGAYEQYF. The CDR3 coding sequence is TGTGCCAGCAGTCAGGGAGGGGCCTACGAGCAGTACTTC.

The CDR3, as DNA: TGTGCCAGCAGCCCAACAAAGGCCGGGACAGGGGGCTCCACAGATACGCAGTATTTT. This encodes CASSPTKAGTGGSTDTQYF. The V call is TRBV7-9, the J call TRBJ2-3, with 12 bases aligning to TRBD1. The CDR3 sequence is 19 residues long. J gave up 2 bases and V 5 bases, and 14 bases lay outside the gene matches. Germline CDR1 is SEHNR and CDR2 is FQNEAQ (reference sequence).

This chain joins TRBV29-1 and TRBJ2-2; 8 bases line up with TRBD1. CDR1 and CDR2 (germline): SQVTM, ANQGSEA. This CDR3 is built from 14 residues. After removal of 1 base from V and 5 bases from J, the junction contained 3 bases not matched to a gene. CDR3 coding DNA: TGCAGCGTTGAAGGGACAGGGTATACCGGGGAGCTGTTTTTT. This gives the protein CSVEGTGYTGELFF.

The chain links TRBV2 to TRBJ2-1; the match to TRBD2 covers 10 bases. Germline CDR1 is SNHLY and CDR2 is FYNNEI. This CDR3 has 13 amino acids. V gave up 4 bases and J gave up 10 bases; unmatched junction bases: 4. CDR3 nucleotides: TGTGCCAGCAGTGTACTAGCGGGGAAGGAGCAGTTCTTC. Residues: CASSVLAGKEQFF.

The rearrangement joins TRBV15 to TRBJ1-5; D perhaps matches TRBD1 (5 bases). The V end lost 3 bases, the J end lost 7 bases, and 13 bases lay between the germline ends. CDR1 is LNHNV, CDR2 YYDKDF, per germline (reference sequence). The CDR3 spans 14 residues. The CDR3 spells CATSRDNIPQPQHF. In nucleotides, the CDR3 is TGTGCCACCAGCAGGGACAACATACCCCAGCCCCAGCATTTT.

V is TRBV10-1 and J is TRBJ1-1; D unresolved. Germline lookup yields CDR1 WNHNN and CDR2 SYGVQD (reference sequence). Trimming stripped 6 bases from V and 4 bases from J, with 18 bases between. The CDR3 spans 15 residues. The CDR3 loop reads CASSATLGGITEAFF. The CDR3 DNA sequence: TGCGCCAGCAGCGCGACTCTCGGAGGTATCACTGAAGCTTTCTTT.

The rearrangement joins TRBV4-2 to TRBJ1-4; 12 bases align to TRBD1. This CDR3 has 17 residues. Losses at the gene ends were 0 bases for V and 8 bases for J; bases not matched to a gene: 7. CDR1 is LGHNA and CDR2 is YNFKEQ in the germline V gene. CDR3 coding DNA: TGTGCCAGCAGCCAAGAGGCCGCCGGGACAGGGGGCGAAAAACTGTTTTTT. This encodes CASSQEAAGTGGEKLFF.

V is TRBV7-2 and J is TRBJ2-5; D unclear. CDR1 is SGHTA, CDR2 FQGNSA, per germline. The CDR3 runs to 14 residues. Trimming removed 1 base at V and 5 bases at J, with 11 bases between. In DNA, the CDR3 is TGTGCCAGCAGCTTAGTAGGCGTTGCTGAGACCCAGTACTTC. Its protein is CASSLVGVAETQYF.

The chain uses TRBV18 and TRBJ1-3; 7 nucleotides agree with TRBD1. V lost 5 bases to trimming and J lost 2 bases; unmatched junction nucleotides: 9. The CDR3 is 16 residues long. Germline CDR1 and CDR2: KGHSH and LQKENI. The CDR3 loop is CASSILTGETGNTIYF. In DNA form, the CDR3 reads TGTGCCAGCTCAATACTAACAGGGGAAACTGGAAACACCATATATTTT.

The V gene is TRBV5-1, the J gene TRBJ1-4, with D tentatively TRBD1 (5 bases). Germline-derived CDR1 and CDR2 are SGHRS and YFSETQ. This CDR3 region has 16 residues. V was clipped by 1 base and J by 2 bases, with 12 bases between them. CDR3 coding DNA: TGCGCCAGCAGCTTGTCCAGGGATGGTACTAATGAAAAACTGTTTTTT. This sequence encodes CASSLSRDGTNEKLFF.

This sequence joins TRBV6-5 and TRBJ2-2; D uncertain. V was shortened by 1 base and J by 5 bases, with 5 bases between the two germline ends. There are 13 residues in the CDR3. Per germline, CDR1 MNHEY and CDR2 SVGAGI. CDR3 sequence (DNA): TGTGCCAGCAGTTACTTGGGTACCGGGGAGCTGTTTTTT. Its translation: CASSYLGTGELFF.

The DNA of the CDR3 is TGTGCCAGCAGCTTAACCCCTGACCCGGGCGGCTATGGCTACACCTTC. It specifies CASSLTPDPGGYGYTF. This chain uses TRBV7-3 with TRBJ1-2; D unresolved. Between the trimmed V and J ends, which lost 0 bases and 4 bases, there was a span of 15 bases. This CDR3 region has 16 residues. Germline V gene lookup returns CDR1 SGHTA and CDR2 FQGTGA.

The chain uses TRBV2 and TRBJ1-4; 10 positions match TRBD1. The germline V gene has CDR1 SNHLY and CDR2 FYNNEI. The V segment lost 4 bases and the J segment 5 bases; nucleotides outside the gene matches: 4. This CDR3 region has 15 residues. CDR3 nucleotide sequence: TGTGCCAGCAGTGGACAGGGGGCACCGAATGAAAAACTGTTTTTT. This gives the protein CASSGQGAPNEKLFF.

On this clone: Other DNA sequences from this sample encode an identical CDR3 as well. The V gene is TRBV4-1, the J gene TRBJ2-7, with 8 bases identical to TRBD1. The CDR3 is made up of 15 amino acids. Germline V lookup: CDR1 MGHRA, CDR2 YSYEKL. J lost 6 bases, V lost 2 bases, and 9 bases had no gene match. The CDR3 region has the DNA TGCGCCAGCAGCCAATTCGATGGGACAGGATCCGAGCAGTACTTC. It is translated as CASSQFDGTGSEQYF.

The rearrangement joins TRBV5-1 to TRBJ1-4, with a weak D call TRBD1 (5 bases). This CDR3 spans 15 amino acids. Germline CDR1 reads SGHRS; CDR2 reads YFSETQ. Trimming stripped 4 bases from V and 4 bases from J, with 14 bases between. Here the CDR3 reads CASSPEGLYNEKLFF. The DNA of the CDR3 is TGCGCCAGCAGCCCGGAGGGACTGTATAATGAAAAACTGTTTTTT. Full variable domain (missing parts from reference TRBV5-1 and TRBJ1-4): KAGVTQTPRYLIKTRGQQVTLSCSPISGHRSVSWYQQTPGQGLQFLFEYFSETQRNKGNFPGRFSGRQFSNSRSEMNVSTLELGDSALYLCASSPEGLYNEKLFFGSGTQLSVL.

V usage is TRBV18 and J usage is TRBJ1-3, with D tentatively TRBD1 (5 bases). V shed 5 bases and J shed 0 bases, with 14 bases lying between them. This CDR3 has 16 amino acids. Germline CDR1 KGHSH, CDR2 LQKENI. CDR3 nucleotides: TGTGCCAGCTCAACCACTCAGGGTACCTCTGGAAACACCATATATTTT. This codes for CASSTTQGTSGNTIYF.

The gene calls are TRBV5-1 and TRBJ1-1; D is ambiguous. V was clipped by 4 bases and J by 0 bases, with 13 bases between them. CDR3 size: 15 residues. Germline V gene data show CDR1 as SGHRS and CDR2 as YFSETQ. The CDR3 sequence is CASSPMERVNTEAFF. For the CDR3, the DNA is TGCGCCAGCAGCCCCATGGAGAGAGTGAACACTGAAGCTTTCTTT.

This clone occurred once. The chain is built from TRBV5-4 and TRBJ2-3; D gene unclear. The CDR3 runs 13 residues. V lost 2 bases and J 1 base, leaving 5 bases between the germline ends. Germline loops: CDR1 SGHNT, CDR2 YYREEE (reference sequence). The chain's CDR3 is CASSFWGTDTQYF. CDR3 DNA sequence: TGTGCCAGCAGCTTTTGGGGCACAGATACGCAGTATTTT.

This chain uses TRBV10-3 with TRBJ1-4, with 7 nucleotides matching TRBD1. Germline V gene data show CDR1 as ENHRY and CDR2 as SYGVKD. Trimming took 10 bases from V and 8 from J; bases not matched to a gene: 10. There are 13 residues in the CDR3. CDR3 sequence: CATTQGEGEKLFF. The DNA of the CDR3 is TGTGCCACCACTCAGGGGGAGGGAGAAAAACTGTTTTTT.

The CDR3 here is CASSWGGGAGGLTEAFF. Here the CDR3 DNA reads TGCGCCAGCAGCTGGGGAGGGGGCGCAGGGGGCCTCACTGAAGCTTTCTTT. This chain links TRBV5-1 with TRBJ1-1; 8 nucleotides align to TRBD1. CDR1 is SGHRS and CDR2 is YFSETQ in the germline V gene. The CDR3 consists of 17 residues. The V and J ends lost 3 bases and 4 bases, in that order; junction bases with no gene match: 14.

The table lists this clone with a count of one. This chain links TRBV13 with TRBJ2-7; 7 nucleotides match TRBD1. With V trimmed by 2 bases and J by 0 bases, 7 bases remained unmatched. The CDR3 sequence is 16 residues long. The germline V gene encodes CDR1 PRHDT and CDR2 FYEKMQ (reference sequence). The CDR3 DNA reads TGTGCCAGCAGCTTACCGGGCAGGGACAGCTCCTACGAGCAGTACTTC. Amino acids: CASSLPGRDSSYEQYF.

This clone was seen a few times. The chain has TRBV27 and TRBJ1-1, with D possibly matching TRBD1 (5 bases). The CDR3 consists of 15 residues. V lost 3 bases to trimming and J lost 1 base, with 12 bases between them. Germline loops: CDR1 MNHEY, CDR2 SMNVEV (reference sequence). CDR3 amino acids: CASSLNGDGNTEAFF. In nucleotides, the CDR3 is TGTGCCAGCAGTTTGAATGGGGACGGGAACACTGAAGCTTTCTTT.

CDR3 coding DNA: TGCGCCAGCAGCTTGGACGTTACGGGACAGGGGGATGGCTACACCTTC. Residues: CASSLDVTGQGDGYTF. The chain joins TRBV5-1 to TRBJ1-2; 11 positions agree with TRBD1. CDR3 length: 16 residues. Trimming took 0 bases from V and 6 from J; bases not matched to a gene: 7. The germline V gene encodes CDR1 SGHRS and CDR2 YFSETQ.

The chain links TRBV6-9 to TRBJ1-5, with D perhaps TRBD1 (6 bases). Germline loops: CDR1 MNHGY, CDR2 SVAAGI. The CDR3 loop spans 16 amino acids. V was cut by 4 bases and J by 2 bases, with 15 bases left in between. CDR3 protein: CASSSPGAVGNQPQHF. The CDR3 DNA reads as TGTGCCAGCAGTTCCCCGGGGGCTGTAGGCAATCAGCCCCAGCATTTT.

The chain employs TRBV7-3 and TRBJ1-2; D is possibly TRBD1 (6 bases). Germline CDR1 reads SGHTA; CDR2 reads FQGTGA. V was pared by 4 bases and J by 8 bases, with 20 bases between. The CDR3 has 15 amino acids. For the CDR3, the DNA is TGTGCCAGCAGCTCAAAGGGGGGGACGAATGGAGGCTACACCTTC. Its protein is CASSSKGGTNGGYTF.

The chain uses TRBV5-1 and TRBJ2-2; TRBD2 matches at 7 bases. V lost 0 bases, J lost 11 bases, and 7 bases stayed unmatched. The CDR3 spans 14 residues. Germline V gene data show CDR1 as SGHRS and CDR2 as YFSETQ. The CDR3 DNA reads TGCGCCAGCAGCTTGGCCACGGGGGGAACCGAGCTGTTTTTT. Protein sequence: CASSLATGGTELFF.